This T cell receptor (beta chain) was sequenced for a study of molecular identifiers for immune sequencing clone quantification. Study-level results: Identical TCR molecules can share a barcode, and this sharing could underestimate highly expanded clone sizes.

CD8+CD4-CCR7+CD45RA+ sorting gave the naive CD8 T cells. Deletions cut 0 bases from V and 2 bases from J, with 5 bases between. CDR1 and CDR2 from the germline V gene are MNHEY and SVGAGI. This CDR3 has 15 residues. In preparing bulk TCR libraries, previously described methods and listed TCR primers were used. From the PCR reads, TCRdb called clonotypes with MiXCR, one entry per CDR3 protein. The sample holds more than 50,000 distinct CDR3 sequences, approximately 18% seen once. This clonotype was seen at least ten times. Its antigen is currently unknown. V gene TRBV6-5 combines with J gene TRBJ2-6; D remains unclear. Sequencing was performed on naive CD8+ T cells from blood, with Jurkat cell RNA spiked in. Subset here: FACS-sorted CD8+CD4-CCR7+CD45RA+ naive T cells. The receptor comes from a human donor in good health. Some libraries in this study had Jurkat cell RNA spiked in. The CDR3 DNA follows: TGTGCCAGCAGTTACTCAGGGACTGGGGCCAACGTCCTGACTTTC. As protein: CASSYSGTGANVLTF.